This T cell receptor (beta chain) was captured by sequencing in a study of blood T cell repertoires in COVID-19 (dated by TCRdb to between 2020 and 2021). For the wider study: Collaborator samples came from the United States, Italy and Spain and covered acute and convalescent phases of COVID-19. The prospective study material was composed of cDNA or gDNA derived from T cells, B-cell-depleted T cells, or PBMCs. Subjects who had been exposed to COVID-19, were actively infected with it, or had recovered from it provided the deeply sampled blood TCRbeta repertoires that made up the dataset. A freely available public database, intended as a resource for researchers studying the immune response to SARS-CoV-2, is where the repertoires were released. Samples were obtained from the ongoing ImmuneRACE study (first 160 participants) and from some 1,300 subjects provided by 6 global collaborators. A de-identified subject ID, COVID-19 status, age in years and sex were almost always included in the sample metadata. Where HLA class I and class II types were available, the types were taken from metadata supplied by the sample provider, not from assay-based typing. Points the paper makes about the study in general: The quantity of clinical and demographic metadata differed by source and by participant and was supplied without curation.

TCRbeta CDR3 regions were amplified from genomic DNA by means of the immunoSEQ Assay, a bias-controlled multiplex PCR. Per the source publication's procedure: The number of nucleated cells in each sample was estimated by amplification of reference gene primers within the assay. To quantify the absolute abundance of each unique TCRbeta CDR3 rearrangement, sequence reads were collapsed and filtered. For each sample, productive Simpson clonality was calculated by taking the square root of Simpson's diversity index across productive rearrangements. Sourced from immuneACCESS, this table was stored by TCRdb with only in-frame sequences that have V and J called. A share of the clones is absent; for the studies checked, an unresolved V gene accounts for under half, and the remainder has no known explanation. For V, J and clone size, that table is used; D and trimming come from the DNA. The sample yields fewer than 250,000 clones; over 70% were counted once. The ten largest clonotypes hold approximately 7.4% of the sample.

Concerning this clone itself: It has no known antigen specificity. Base-call qualities are not available, and no considerably larger clone is one nucleotide away.

The collaborating institutions used their own protocols to collect whole blood in K2EDTA tubes. For TCRbeta analysis, collaborators shipped samples in one of three forms: frozen whole blood, isolated PBMCs, or DNA extracted from either of those sample types. The junction shows trimming of 6 bases on V and 3 bases on J, and the gene matches do not reach 5 bases of it. Including the terminal cysteine and phenylalanine, the CDR3 comprises 16 residues. CDR3 DNA only is kept here, 48 bases in frame from base 1. From a lookup of the germline V gene (reference sequence), CDR1 and CDR2 are MNHEY and SMNVEV.

The V gene is TRBV27 and the J gene is TRBJ2-1; TRBD2 aligns with 13 central bases. This TCR was sampled from a woman aged 45-59 years with acute or convalescent COVID-19. Sequenced sample: peripheral blood. The DNA sequence follows: TGTGCCAGCAGCCGCGGACTAGCGGGAGTCTACAATGAGCAGTTCTTC. It translates as CASSRGLAGVYNEQFF.